This T cell receptor (beta chain) was recorded in a study of blood T cell repertoires in COVID-19. About the study: Samples of COVID-19 (acute and convalescent) were obtained from the United States, Italy and Spain. Sources were T cells, B-cell-depleted T cells, or PBMCs; the material itself was cDNA or gDNA.

Measured with immunoSEQ multiplex PCR; TCRdb has only the in-frame clones, and not every one. Of about 67,000 clones in the sample, about 82% were seen once. From germline, CDR1 is MNHNS and CDR2 SASEGT. Germline trimming cut 3 bases from V and 11 bases from J; bases unmatched to any gene: 4. The CDR3 is 13 residues long. The chain links TRBV6-1 to TRBJ1-4; TRBD1 matches at 9 bases. This clonotype originated in a human donor in a cohort sampled during active COVID-19. Sequencing used peripheral blood. This CDR3 reads CASSEEDRGKLFF. As DNA, the CDR3 is TGTGCCAGCAGTGAGGAGGACAGGGGCAAACTGTTTTTT.